Following are 23 T cell receptor beta chains from one sample sequenced in a study of T cells in Graves' hyperthyroidism and ophthalmopathy. RNA transcripts served as the template for amplifying TCR beta CDR3 regions. Using the HTBI primer set, a first-round RT-PCR was run on the TCR CDR3. TCRdb reprocessed the multiplex PCR reads with MiXCR, giving one entry per CDR3 protein. This table holds around 570,000 distinct CDR3 sequences, less than 20% found once. The sample was blood. These receptors were obtained from a man aged 35 to 55 with Graves' ophthalmopathy.

The genes are TRBV9 and TRBJ1-2; a possible D gene is TRBD1 (6 bases). The CDR3 has 16 residues. The germline CDR1 and CDR2 sequences are SGDLS and YYNGEE. Trimming cost V 4 bases and J 6 bases, with 22 bases left between them. The CDR3 loop is CASSTGQKTKLDGYTF. The DNA of the CDR3 is TGTGCCAGCAGCACCGGACAGAAAACAAAGCTCGATGGCTACACCTTC.

This clonotype was seen only a few times. The chain uses TRBV4-1 and TRBJ2-3; TRBD2 aligns across 8 bases. CDR3 length: 16 amino acids. Germline loops: CDR1 MGHRA, CDR2 YSYEKL. The trim removed 5 bases at V and 0 bases at J, leaving 7 bases unmatched. CDR3 sequence reads: CASSISGGSSTDTQYF. The CDR3 DNA is TGCGCCAGCAGCATCAGCGGGGGTTCCAGCACAGATACGCAGTATTTT.

The chain has TRBV24-1 and TRBJ1-5; unclear D gene. Germline values: CDR1 KGHDR, CDR2 SFDVKD. There are 14 residues in the CDR3. V lost 4 bases and J 7 bases, leaving 13 bases between the germline ends. The CDR3 sequence: CATSDPRTEQPQHF. CDR3 sequence (DNA): TGTGCCACCAGTGACCCCCGGACGGAGCAGCCCCAGCATTTT.

About this clonotype: Just one base apart from a much larger clone, this may be a read error. Lacking the conserved final phenylalanine or tryptophan, this CDR3 likely reflects a read error. The chain uses TRBV28 and TRBJ1-5, with 7 bases identical to TRBD1. Germline V gene lookup returns CDR1 MDHEN and CDR2 SYDVKM. With 7 bases clipped from V and 5 bases from J, the junction kept 17 bases outside the gene matches. The CDR3 contains 17 residues. CDR3: CASNPGKGQRTYQPQHL. CDR3 nucleotides: TGTGCCAGCAACCCGGGAAAGGGACAGAGGACATATCAGCCCCAGCATTTG.

This clonotype was recorded at least ten times. This sequence joins TRBV6-2 or TRBV6-3 and TRBJ1-1; D ambiguous. This CDR3 is built from 18 residues. Trimming left V 7 bases short and J 0 bases short, with 24 bases between. Germline CDR1 MNHEY, CDR2 SVGEGT. CDR3 sequence reads: CASTYSSLHFTLNTEAFF. The CDR3 DNA reads TGTGCCAGCACGTATAGCTCGCTACACTTTACTTTGAACACTGAAGCTTTCTTT.

This clonotype came up a few times. One junction end disagrees with the germline gene, perhaps due to a read error. V usage is TRBV7-9 and J usage is TRBJ1-5, with D hard to call. Germline V gene lookup returns CDR1 SEHNR and CDR2 FQNEAQ (reference sequence). This CDR3 has 16 residues. Here the CDR3 DNA reads TGTGCCAGCAGCCCCGGTGCACCTGCGTTATATCAGCTCCAGCATTTT. It encodes CASSPGAPALYQLQHF.

The gene calls are TRBV3-1 and TRBJ2-7, with 10 bases aligning to TRBD2. The CDR3 has 19 residues. Trimming took 4 bases from V and 2 from J; bases not matched to a gene: 17. CDR1 LGHDT and CDR2 YNNKEL come from the germline V gene (reference sequence). CDR3 loop: CASSPPAGVVAGGPYEQYF. In DNA, the CDR3 is TGTGCCAGCAGCCCCCCCGCAGGGGTAGTAGCGGGAGGACCCTACGAGCAGTACTTC.

The J gene is TRBJ1-4, the V gene TRBV6-1, with D possibly being TRBD1 (5 bases). The germline gives CDR1 MNHNS, CDR2 SASEGT. The CDR3 runs 16 residues. Deletions cut 0 bases from V and 5 bases from J, with 13 bases between. The CDR3 DNA reads as TGTGCCAGCAGTGAAGCGGGGGGGTCAGTGAATGAAAAACTGTTTTTT. Encoded protein: CASSEAGGSVNEKLFF.

This clonotype was seen a handful of times. The rearrangement joins TRBV6-1 to TRBJ2-7, with D maybe TRBD1 (5 bases). Germline V gives CDR1 MNHNS, CDR2 SASEGT. Trimming removed 10 bases at V and 2 bases at J, with 27 bases between. CDR3 length equals 17 residues. CDR3 coding DNA: TGTGCCATACAAACCCCACAAAAGACAGTGAGTACCTACGAGCAGTACTTC. It specifies CAIQTPQKTVSTYEQYF.

V and J are TRBV6-1 and TRBJ1-2, with TRBD1 matching 7 bases. This CDR3 is built from 14 residues. V shed 6 bases, J shed 4 bases, and the junction held 8 bases outside the gene matches. The germline CDR1 and CDR2 sequences are MNHNS and SASEGT. CDR3 nucleotide sequence: TGTGCCAGCAGGGCTCCGAGGGACAGCTATGGCTACACCTTC. It encodes CASRAPRDSYGYTF.

Of note for this clonotype: Sequence at one end of the junction differs from germline and may be a read error. This sequence joins TRBV11-2 and TRBJ2-1; D might be TRBD1 or TRBD2, each matching 6 bases. In germline, CDR1 is SGHAT, CDR2 FQNNGV. CDR3 length equals 18 residues. CDR3 DNA sequence: TGTGCCAGCAGCCCGAGGGGGAGCGGAGGGAGCTCCTACAATGGGCAGTTCTTC. Protein sequence: CASSPRGSGGSSYNGQFF. Looking up the rest from reference TRBV11-2 and TRBJ2-1 gives the full variable domain: EAGVAQSPRYKIIEKRQSVAFWCNPISGHATLYWYQQILGQGPKLLIQFQNNGVVDDSQLPKDRFSAERLKGVDSTLKIQPAKLEDSAVYLCASSPRGSGGSSYNGQFFGPGTRLTVL.

The chain recombines TRBV29-1 with TRBJ1-1; TRBD1 aligns across 9 bases. The length of the CDR3 is 17 residues. V lost 5 bases and J lost 1; bases outside the gene matches: 14. The germline V gene has CDR1 SQVTM and CDR2 ANQGSEA. The CDR3, as DNA: TGCAGCGTTTTGAGGGGGACAGGGTTCTTCGCGAACACTGAAGCTTTCTTT. Translating gives CSVLRGTGFFANTEAFF.

This clonotype has ten or more counts. J is TRBJ2-7 and V is TRBV11-2; the match to TRBD1 covers 10 bases. Germline trimming cut 5 bases from V and 8 bases from J; bases unmatched to any gene: 15. The length of the CDR3 is 16 residues. Germline assignment: CDR1 SGHAT and CDR2 FQNNGV. CDR3 residues: CASSLTGTGASPQQYF. The CDR3 DNA is TGTGCCAGCAGCCTCACCGGGACAGGGGCCTCCCCTCAGCAGTACTTC.

This clonotype was counted a few times. The chain employs TRBV10-3 and TRBJ2-2; no clear D gene. Germline-derived CDR1 and CDR2 are ENHRY and SYGVKD. The CDR3 is 14 amino acids. V gave up 11 bases and J gave up 4 bases, with 17 bases separating them. CDR3 in amino acids: CASIRSPGTGELFF. CDR3 coding DNA: TGTGCCTCCATAAGGTCTCCGGGCACCGGGGAGCTGTTTTTT.

The J gene is TRBJ2-1, the V gene TRBV28, with TRBD2 as a possible D gene (6 bases). CDR3 length: 15 amino acids. Germline assignment: CDR1 MDHEN and CDR2 SYDVKM. V was pared by 7 bases and J by 4 bases, with 17 bases between. In DNA, the CDR3 is TGTGCCAGCACCTGGGGTAGCGGATTTTACAATGAGCAGTTCTTC. Translation gives CASTWGSGFYNEQFF.

The table lists this clonotype with a few counts. This chain connects TRBV24-1 to TRBJ2-2, with a weak D call TRBD2 (5 bases). Trimming took off 7 bases at V and 1 base at J, with 9 bases between the two ends. Germline-derived CDR1 and CDR2 are KGHDR and SFDVKD. This CDR3 has 14 residues. The DNA of the CDR3 is TGTGCCACCAGCCGGGGTTGGAACACCGGGGAGCTGTTTTTT. The encoded protein is CATSRGWNTGELFF.

The chain has TRBV20-1 and TRBJ2-7, with unresolved D. Trimming took off 1 base at V and 2 bases at J, with 3 bases between the two ends. The CDR3 sequence is 11 residues long. Germline lookup yields CDR1 DFQATT and CDR2 SNEGSKA (reference sequence). The CDR3 spells CSARAAYEQYF. CDR3 bases: TGCAGTGCTAGAGCTGCCTACGAGCAGTACTTC.

The genes are TRBV5-1 and TRBJ2-5; D is unclear. Germline CDR1 is SGHRS and CDR2 is YFSETQ. Trimming removed 0 bases from V and 2 bases from J, with 11 bases in between. This CDR3 contains 15 residues. DNA of the CDR3: TGCGCCAGCAGCTTGGTCTCGATGACACAAGAGACCCAGTACTTC. Translating it yields CASSLVSMTQETQYF.

As to this clonotype: A read error may produce the germline difference seen at one junction end. The chain combines TRBV7-2 with TRBJ2-3; D is undetermined. The CDR3 is made up of 12 amino acids. Germline values: CDR1 SGHTA, CDR2 FQGNSA. Here the CDR3 DNA reads TGTGCCGGCAGCTTAAATGGCGGTACGCAGTATTTT. This gives the protein CAGSLNGGTQYF.

This clonotype was observed at least ten times. The rearrangement joins TRBV2 to TRBJ1-1; 7 nucleotides align to TRBD1. CDR1 and CDR2 from the germline V gene are SNHLY and FYNNEI. V trimming: 4 bases; J trimming: 11 bases; junction bases outside the gene matches: 10. The CDR3 contains 13 residues. The CDR3 bases are TGTGCCAGCAGTGTTCGGGACAGCGTAATGGCTTTCTTT. Its translation: CASSVRDSVMAFF.

This clonotype was detected once. A much larger clone is a single base away; this may be a read error. This chain uses TRBV28 with TRBJ2-7; D assignment may be TRBD1 or TRBD2 (5 bases each). The germline V and J ends were trimmed by 2 bases and 7 bases, with 18 bases remaining between them. Germline V gives CDR1 MDHEN, CDR2 SYDVKM. The CDR3 contains 15 residues. Here the CDR3 reads CASSLGGPISNEQYF. In DNA form, the CDR3 reads TGTGCCAGCAGTTTAGGGGGTCCCATCTCCAATGAGCAGTACTTC.

This clonotype came up many times. The chain employs TRBV5-1 and TRBJ1-5; maybe TRBD1 (6 bases). The CDR3 spans 14 residues. The V gene's germline CDR1 is SGHRS and CDR2 YFSETQ. Between the trimmed V and J ends, which lost 0 bases and 4 bases, there was a span of 8 bases. CDR3 loop: CASSLGDTNQPQHF. CDR3 nucleotides: TGCGCCAGCAGCTTGGGGGACACGAATCAGCCCCAGCATTTT.

In its sample, this clonotype was seen many times. V gene TRBV28 combines with J gene TRBJ2-3; 7 nucleotides line up with TRBD2. V shed 7 bases and J 2 bases; nucleotides not matched to a gene: 12. Germline CDR1 is MDHEN and CDR2 is SYDVKM. This CDR3 is 16 amino acids long. The CDR3 DNA reads TGTGCCAGCACTCCTGGGGGGGGACGGTACACAGATACGCAGTATTTT. This codes for CASTPGGGRYTDTQYF.